Following are 9 T cell receptor beta chains from one sample sequenced in a study of beta chain features in type 1 diabetes. The study, taken as a whole, reports: Moderate yet significant TCRB CDR3 shortening was seen in Type 1 diabetes patients in all four CD4+ subsets.

These receptors have no identified antigens. The whole isolated RNA underwent reverse transcription, so sequencing captured expressed TCRB transcripts. Here immunoSEQ multiplex PCR was the method, and the copy in TCRdb shows in-frame clones only, minus some. This table has roughly 180,000 clones, less than 10% appearing once. The source material was central memory CD4+ T cells from blood. The receptor source for this set is a man aged 18 to 29 with type 1 diabetes.

This clone showed up just a few times. The gene calls are TRBV2 and TRBJ2-3; possibly TRBD1 for D (6 bases). Germline lookup yields CDR1 SNHLY and CDR2 FYNNEI. The CDR3 runs 12 residues. V lost 5 bases to trimming and J lost 6 bases, with 9 bases between them. The CDR3: CASSWQGDTQYF. The CDR3 bases are TGTGCCAGCAGTTGGCAGGGGGATACGCAGTATTTT.

There are a few counts of this clone. The chain links TRBV9 to TRBJ1-2, with 9 bases identical to TRBD1. The J segment lost 4 bases and the V segment lost 5 bases, leaving 3 bases of the junction unmatched. CDR3 length: 13 amino acids. CDR1 and CDR2 (germline): SGDLS, YYNGEE. CDR3 in amino acids: CASSLGQGYGYTF. The CDR3 DNA sequence: TGTGCCAGCAGTCTGGGACAGGGCTATGGCTACACCTTC.

This clone was seen a handful of times. The chain is built from TRBV30 and TRBJ1-2; D is undetermined. The CDR3 extends over 13 amino acids. Trimming pared 3 bases from V and 4 bases from J, leaving 12 bases between. CDR1 is GTSNPN and CDR2 is SVGIG in the germline V gene (reference sequence). CDR3: CAWRQNQLYGYTF. The CDR3 DNA reads as TGTGCCTGGAGACAGAATCAGCTCTATGGCTACACCTTC.

This clone was observed a few times. The gene calls are TRBV28 and TRBJ2-1, with 7 bases identical to TRBD2. Per the germline V gene, CDR1 is MDHEN and CDR2 is SYDVKM. The CDR3 runs to 14 residues. CDR3 sequence reads: CVVVGGSGNNEQFF. Here the CDR3 DNA reads TGTGTGGTCGTCGGGGGGAGCGGGAATAATGAGCAGTTCTTC.

This clone was recorded a few times. This chain uses TRBV28 with TRBJ2-1, with 8 bases lining up with TRBD1. The CDR3 sequence is 14 residues long. V was clipped by 5 bases and J by 7 bases; unmatched bases: 7. Looked up from germline, CDR1 is MDHEN and CDR2 is SYDVKM. The CDR3 spells CASSPPGTGNEQFF. The DNA for the CDR3 is TGTGCCAGCAGTCCACCAGGGACAGGAAATGAGCAGTTCTTC.

The V and J genes are TRBV14 and TRBJ1-2; the D is unclear. In germline, CDR1 is SGHDN, CDR2 FVKESK. The CDR3 is 13 amino acids. Trimming pared 7 bases from V and 0 bases from J, leaving 9 bases between. This CDR3 is CASTAGANYGYTF. CDR3 sequence (DNA): TGTGCCAGCACGGCAGGCGCTAACTATGGCTACACCTTC.

This sequence joins TRBV28 and TRBJ2-7; perhaps TRBD1 as D (5 bases). The V and J ends lost 2 bases and 2 bases respectively, with 10 bases between them. This CDR3 has 14 residues. In germline, CDR1 is MDHEN, CDR2 SYDVKM. The CDR3 region is CASSLGRVAYEQYF. The CDR3 DNA sequence: TGTGCCAGCAGTTTAGGCAGGGTGGCCTACGAGCAGTACTTC.

The J gene is TRBJ1-2, the V gene TRBV5-6; TRBD1 matches 10 bases. The CDR3 runs 16 residues. V trimming: 4 bases; J trimming: 11 bases; junction bases outside the gene matches: 17. In germline, CDR1 is SGHDT, CDR2 YYEEEE. The CDR3 sequence is CASSPSASGQGSAYTF. Written as DNA, the CDR3 is TGTGCCAGCAGCCCCTCTGCGTCGGGACAGGGGTCGGCTTACACCTTC.

A few counts support this clone. The chain combines TRBV4-3 with TRBJ2-2, with 7 bases matching TRBD2. The CDR3 length is 18 residues. CDR1 LGHNA and CDR2 YSLEER come from the germline V gene. Unmatched junction bases numbered 15, after V lost 4 bases and J lost 4 bases. Here the CDR3 reads CASSRRTRASGTTGELFF. In nucleotides, the CDR3 is TGCGCCAGCAGCCGACGGACTAGGGCTAGTGGGACCACCGGGGAGCTGTTTTTT.